The clone carrying this T cell receptor beta chain was detected only a few times. The antigen is unknown. Libraries were prepared by immunoSEQ multiplex PCR; TCRdb keeps only in-frame clonotypes and omits some of them. Altogether around 5,800 clones are present, under 70% being singletons, with the ten largest covering roughly 46%. These data belong to a study of CD8 T cell repertoires and HIV-1 epitope variants. Broader study findings: This assay reports beta chains of antigen-expanded cells, not T cell function.

Germline-derived CDR1 and CDR2 are SEHNR and FQNEAQ (reference sequence). V shed 3 bases and J 0 bases; nucleotides not matched to a gene: 4. This CDR3 spans 16 amino acids. Source material: cultured CD8+ T cells derived from PBMCs. The chain recombines TRBV7-9 with TRBJ1-4; TRBD1 matches 7 bases. The origin of this receptor is a male donor with HIV. Here the CDR3 DNA reads TGTGCCAGCAGCTTTGGGACAGCGACAACTAATGAAAAACTGTTTTTT. It encodes CASSFGTATTNEKLFF.